The 19 T cell receptor beta chains given below trace back to one sample, sequenced in a study of cytomegalovirus exposure and HLA in healthy donors. Both 60 Vbeta primers and 13 Jbeta primers went into the PCR. This table comes from immunoSEQ multiplex PCR, and its TCRdb copy is limited to in-frame clones, with some not included. The sample holds hundreds of thousands of clones; approximately 82% are singletons and the top ten take around 0.57%. Sequencing used PBMCs. These receptors all stem from a woman in her 40s in good health and CMV-seronegative.

This clone was seen only once. The CDR3 sequence: CASSPRGPSTDTQYF. The CDR3 coding sequence is TGTGCCAGCAGCCCGCGGGGGCCTAGCACAGATACGCAGTATTTT. V and J are TRBV5-4 and TRBJ2-3; a weak D match, TRBD2 (7 bases). This CDR3 comprises 15 residues. The V and J ends lost 4 bases and 0 bases respectively, with 12 bases between them. The V gene's germline CDR1 is SGHNT and CDR2 YYREEE (reference sequence).

The rearrangement joins TRBV29-1 to TRBJ1-3; a possible D gene is TRBD1 (6 bases). Germline values: CDR1 SQVTM, CDR2 ANQGSEA. The CDR3 spans 14 residues. The V end lost 6 bases, the J end lost 2 bases, and 14 bases lay between the germline ends. As DNA, the CDR3 is TGCAGCGTGGGACAAAGGGGGACTGGAAACACCATATATTTT. The encoded protein is CSVGQRGTGNTIYF.

This chain joins TRBV13 and TRBJ2-3; 8 nucleotides align to TRBD1. The germline V gene has CDR1 PRHDT and CDR2 FYEKMQ (reference sequence). V was pared by 4 bases and J by 1 base, with 4 bases of the junction left unmatched. The CDR3 consists of 15 residues. The CDR3 nucleotides read TGTGCCAGCAGCTACCCGACAGGGGGCACAGATACGCAGTATTTT. Its protein is CASSYPTGGTDTQYF.

This clone was seen only a few times. This chain connects TRBV6-1 to TRBJ1-5; D gene ambiguous. CDR1 and CDR2 from the germline V gene are MNHNS and SASEGT. Trimming shortened V by 9 bases and J by 1 base, and 10 bases separated the two germline ends. The CDR3 runs to 13 residues. CDR3 sequence reads: CASGQESNQPQHF. CDR3 nucleotides: TGTGCCAGTGGGCAGGAAAGCAATCAGCCCCAGCATTTT.

This chain connects TRBV19 to TRBJ2-1; 12 nucleotides align to TRBD2. With V trimmed by 6 bases and J by 4 bases, 7 bases remained unmatched. In germline, CDR1 is LNHDA, CDR2 SQIVND (reference sequence). The CDR3 loop spans 16 amino acids. The CDR3 region has the DNA TGTGCCAGTAGGCGATCCGGGACTAGCGGGTACAATGAGCAGTTCTTC. This sequence encodes CASRRSGTSGYNEQFF.

Concerning this clone itself: The same CDR3 is also encoded by other DNA sequences in this sample. The chain is built from TRBV18 and TRBJ2-7, with a weak D call TRBD2 (7 bases). The CDR3 length is 14 residues. Trimming removed 1 base from V and 4 bases from J, with 11 bases in between. Looked up from germline, CDR1 is KGHSH and CDR2 is LQKENI. The CDR3 protein is CASSPRGGGYEQYF. The CDR3 coding sequence is TGTGCCAGCTCACCACGGGGGGGCGGTTACGAGCAGTACTTC.

This clone occurred once. The chain recombines TRBV30 with TRBJ1-5, with a possible D match to TRBD1 (6 bases). Looked up from germline, CDR1 is GTSNPN and CDR2 is SVGIG (reference sequence). This CDR3 region has 14 residues. V shed 1 base and J shed 2 bases, with 9 bases lying between them. The CDR3 coding sequence is TGTGCCTGGAGTGGGGGGGGCGGCAATCAGCCCCAGCATTTT. It is translated as CAWSGGGGNQPQHF.

This chain uses TRBV11-2 with TRBJ1-2; D unresolved. CDR3 length equals 15 residues. V was trimmed by 5 bases and J by 2 bases, leaving 15 bases between them. CDR1 SGHAT and CDR2 FQNNGV come from the germline V gene. The CDR3, as DNA: TGTGCCAGCAGCACCCTCACCGGGTTAAACTATGGCTACACCTTC. Its protein is CASSTLTGLNYGYTF.

This clone was seen only once. J is TRBJ2-5 and V is TRBV10-3, with 12 bases matching TRBD1. Germline loops: CDR1 ENHRY, CDR2 SYGVKD. J gave up 11 bases and V 8 bases, and 12 bases lay outside the gene matches. The CDR3 is made up of 14 amino acids. CDR3 sequence reads: CAILVGQGAKEQYF. CDR3 bases: TGTGCCATCTTGGTGGGACAGGGGGCAAAAGAGCAGTACTTC.

The chain couples TRBV7-2 to TRBJ2-7; D possibly corresponds to TRBD2 (7 bases). V shed 1 base and J shed 2 bases, with 21 bases lying between them. The CDR3 totals 18 residues. In germline, CDR1 is SGHTA, CDR2 FQGNSA. CDR3 sequence: CASSLGGGISGAAYEQYF. CDR3 coding DNA: TGTGCCAGCAGCTTAGGCGGGGGTATCTCGGGGGCCGCCTACGAGCAGTACTTC.

This clone is a singleton in its sample. The CDR3 DNA reads as TGTGCCAGCAGTTCAGGGGGCGTCCATGAAGCTTTCTTT. Its translation is CASSSGGVHEAFF. The gene calls are TRBV28 and TRBJ1-1; 8 nucleotides agree with TRBD1. The CDR3 is 13 residues long. The germline CDR1 and CDR2 sequences are MDHEN and SYDVKM. After removal of 4 bases from V and 7 bases from J, the junction contained 5 bases not matched to a gene.

The chain carries TRBV11-2 and TRBJ2-3; D perhaps matches TRBD2 (6 bases). The CDR3 runs 16 residues. Looked up from germline, CDR1 is SGHAT and CDR2 is FQNNGV. V lost 1 base, J lost 4 bases, and 15 bases lay in between. CDR3 bases: TGTGCCAGCAGCTTAGTCCAGGGACTGCCCGCAGATACGCAGTATTTT. It specifies CASSLVQGLPADTQYF. The full variable domain, with the rest looked up from reference TRBV11-2 and TRBJ2-3, is EAGVAQSPRYKIIEKRQSVAFWCNPISGHATLYWYQQILGQGPKLLIQFQNNGVVDDSQLPKDRFSAERLKGVDSTLKIQPAKLEDSAVYLCASSLVQGLPADTQYFGPGTRLTVL.

The rearrangement uses TRBV18 and TRBJ2-2; D is perhaps TRBD1 (5 bases). The CDR3 extends over 17 amino acids. The germline gives CDR1 KGHSH, CDR2 LQKENI. Trimming removed 2 bases at V and 6 bases at J, with 19 bases between. CDR3 sequence (DNA): TGTGCCAGCTCACCAGCAGGGCATATTCGTTTCCCCGGGGAGCTGTTTTTT. This gives the protein CASSPAGHIRFPGELFF.

V usage is TRBV5-1 and J usage is TRBJ2-1, with 13 positions matching TRBD2. This CDR3 comprises 15 residues. J gave up 6 bases and V 4 bases, and 4 bases lay outside the gene matches. CDR1 and CDR2 (germline): SGHRS, YFSETQ. CDR3 protein: CASSQTSGGGNEQFF. CDR3 nucleotides: TGCGCCAGCAGCCAAACTAGCGGGGGGGGCAATGAGCAGTTCTTC.

The rearrangement uses TRBV7-2 and TRBJ2-7; unclear D gene. V was pared by 5 bases and J by 0 bases, with 11 bases between. The CDR3 contains 14 residues. Germline V CDR1 and CDR2: SGHTA, FQGNSA. The CDR3 is CASSAVGGSYEQYF. Written as DNA, the CDR3 is TGTGCCAGCAGCGCCGTTGGCGGCTCCTACGAGCAGTACTTC.

There are a few counts of this clone. The chain carries TRBV5-4 and TRBJ1-1; 9 bases line up with TRBD1. CDR1 SGHNT and CDR2 YYREEE come from the germline V gene (reference sequence). J was trimmed by 3 bases and V by 4 bases; bases with no gene match: 7. The CDR3 totals 15 residues. The CDR3 DNA reads as TGTGCCAGCAGCCAGGACAGGGGTGGATACACTGAAGCTTTCTTT. Translated: CASSQDRGGYTEAFF.

This rearrangement joins TRBV5-1 to TRBJ2-3, with 10 bases identical to TRBD2. CDR1 is SGHRS and CDR2 is YFSETQ in the germline V gene. This CDR3 comprises 15 residues. J lost 5 bases, V lost 1 base, and 4 bases had no gene match. The CDR3 DNA is TGCGCCAGCAGCTTGCTAGCGGGGGCTGGAGATACGCAGTATTTT. Translated: CASSLLAGAGDTQYF.

This chain links TRBV10-3 with TRBJ1-5, with a tentative D call TRBD1 (5 bases). Trimming stripped 10 bases from V and 0 bases from J, with 16 bases between. The V gene's germline CDR1 is ENHRY and CDR2 SYGVKD. The CDR3 loop spans 15 amino acids. CDR3 amino acids: CATRDGTYSNQPQHF. The CDR3 nucleotides are TGTGCCACCAGGGATGGGACTTATAGCAATCAGCCCCAGCATTTT.

V and J are TRBV28 and TRBJ2-7; TRBD2 agrees at 11 bases. The ends lost 7 bases at V and 2 bases at J; junction bases unmatched: 7. Germline V gives CDR1 MDHEN, CDR2 SYDVKM. The CDR3 runs to 15 residues. The CDR3 protein is CASIRLAGSTYEQYF. The CDR3 coding sequence is TGTGCCAGCATCCGACTAGCGGGGTCAACCTACGAGCAGTACTTC.